The source of this T cell receptor (beta chain) is a study of T cells in Graves' hyperthyroidism and ophthalmopathy. The study's findings and limits: A 13 V-J model separated ophthalmopathy from stable hyperthyroidism. Also found in blood were most expanded thyroid clonotypes above 0.001.

The CDR3 consists of 14 residues. From germline, CDR1 is SGHRS and CDR2 YFSETQ. Trimming took 0 bases from V and 6 from J; bases not matched to a gene: 2. For this clonotype: Its antigen remains unidentified.

Thyroid ultrasound and orbital computed tomography, with clinical symptoms and serum thyroxine and TRAb, informed diagnoses. What was amplified from RNA transcripts were TCR beta CDR3 regions. An initial round of RT-PCR targeting the TCR CDR3 relied on the HTBI primer set. Each CDR3 protein gets one entry after TCRdb re-called the multiplex PCR reads with MiXCR. This sample has approximately 600,000 distinct CDR3 sequences, with less than 25% found just once. The sequence came from a man between 25 and 39 years old with Graves' ophthalmopathy. Sequencing was done on a sample of blood. The V and J genes are TRBV5-1 and TRBJ1-2; TRBD1 aligns across 10 bases. The CDR3, as DNA: TGCGCCAGCAGCTTGGAAGGACAGGGGGATGGCTACACCTTC. This codes for CASSLEGQGDGYTF. Full variable domain (rest looked up from reference TRBV5-1 and TRBJ1-2): KAGVTQTPRYLIKTRGQQVTLSCSPISGHRSVSWYQQTPGQGLQFLFEYFSETQRNKGNFPGRFSGRQFSNSRSEMNVSTLELGDSALYLCASSLEGQGDGYTFGSGTRLTVV.